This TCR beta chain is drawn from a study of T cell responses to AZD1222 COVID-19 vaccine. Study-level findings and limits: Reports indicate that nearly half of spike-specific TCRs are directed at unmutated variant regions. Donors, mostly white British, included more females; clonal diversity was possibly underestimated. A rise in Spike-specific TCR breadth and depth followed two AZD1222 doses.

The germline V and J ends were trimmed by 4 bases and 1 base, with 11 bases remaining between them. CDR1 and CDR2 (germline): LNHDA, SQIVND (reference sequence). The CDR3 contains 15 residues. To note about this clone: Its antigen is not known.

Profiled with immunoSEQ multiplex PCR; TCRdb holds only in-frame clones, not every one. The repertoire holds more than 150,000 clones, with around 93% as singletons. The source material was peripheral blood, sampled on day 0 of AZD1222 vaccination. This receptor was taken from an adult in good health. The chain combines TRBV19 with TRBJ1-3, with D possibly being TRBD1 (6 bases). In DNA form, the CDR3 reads TGTGCCAGTAGTAATGCAGGGGAATCTGGAAACACCATATATTTT. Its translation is CASSNAGESGNTIYF.